This record looks at one T cell receptor (beta chain) sequence and its context. This entry comes from a study of blood T cell repertoires in COVID-19. Background on the study: Sites across the United States, Italy and Spain contributed samples from acute and convalescent COVID-19. The cDNA or gDNA used as material had been derived from T cells, B-cell-depleted T cells, or PBMCs.

This CDR3 has 15 amino acids. CDR1 SGHTA and CDR2 FQGTGA come from the germline V gene. Trimming left V 4 bases short and J 1 base short, with 8 bases between. Repertoires were generated with immunoSEQ multiplex PCR, while TCRdb's copy carries only in-frame clones and drops some. The table has some 120,000 clones, approximately 83% seen once. The specimen sequenced was peripheral blood. The chain combines TRBV7-3 with TRBJ2-6; D gene ambiguous. This receptor was obtained from a woman older than 75 with acute or convalescent COVID-19. Here the CDR3 reads CASSSSGSGANVLTF. The CDR3 nucleotides are TGTGCCAGCAGCTCCTCCGGGTCTGGGGCCAACGTCCTGACTTTC.